This TCR beta chain was sequenced during a study of blood T cell repertoires in COVID-19. Study context: The United States, Italy and Spain provided the acute and convalescent COVID-19 samples. The analysed material was cDNA or gDNA that came from T cells, B-cell-depleted T cells, or PBMCs.

A Seattle source enrolled patients during active infection and followed them longitudinally. This CDR3 has 14 residues. Germline lookup yields CDR1 SNHLY and CDR2 FYNNEI. The junction had 6 bases not matched to a gene; V was cut back by 5 bases and J by 4 bases. Authors' data handling: Quantification of nucleated cells was approximated via reference gene primer amplification. Profiled with immunoSEQ multiplex PCR; TCRdb holds only in-frame clones, not every one. D and trimming were read from the DNA, whereas the V and J calls and clone size are those reported in that table. The sample records a few hundred thousand clones, approximately 92% being singletons.

The receptor comes from a young adult with COVID-19, enrolled during active disease. The sequenced material came from peripheral blood. V is TRBV2 and J is TRBJ2-5; 8 bases agree with TRBD1. This CDR3 reads CASSLQGAGETQYF. The CDR3 DNA reads TGTGCCAGCAGTCTCCAGGGGGCGGGAGAGACCCAGTACTTC.